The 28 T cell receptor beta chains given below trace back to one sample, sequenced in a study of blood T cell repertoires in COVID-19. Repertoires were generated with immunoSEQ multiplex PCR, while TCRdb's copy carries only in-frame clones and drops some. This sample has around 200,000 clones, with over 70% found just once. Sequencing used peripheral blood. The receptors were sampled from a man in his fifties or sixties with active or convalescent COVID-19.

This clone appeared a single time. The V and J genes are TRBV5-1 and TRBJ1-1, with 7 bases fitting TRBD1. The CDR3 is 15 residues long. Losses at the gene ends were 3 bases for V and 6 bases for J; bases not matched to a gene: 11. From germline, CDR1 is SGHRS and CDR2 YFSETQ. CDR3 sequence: CASSSGTASTAEAFF. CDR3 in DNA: TGCGCCAGCAGCTCCGGGACAGCCTCCACTGCTGAAGCTTTCTTT.

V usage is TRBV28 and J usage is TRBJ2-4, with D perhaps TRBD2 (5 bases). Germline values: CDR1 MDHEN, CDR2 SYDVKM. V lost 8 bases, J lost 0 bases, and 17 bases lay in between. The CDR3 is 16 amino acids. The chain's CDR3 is CASSRGGGLAKNIQYF. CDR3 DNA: TGTGCCAGCTCCCGCGGAGGCGGACTAGCCAAAAACATTCAGTACTTC. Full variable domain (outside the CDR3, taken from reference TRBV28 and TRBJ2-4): DVKVTQSSRYLVKRTGEKVFLECVQDMDHENMFWYRQDPGLGLRLIYFSYDVKMKEKGDIPEGYSVSREKKERFSLILESASTNQTSMYLCASSRGGGLAKNIQYFGAGTRLSVL.

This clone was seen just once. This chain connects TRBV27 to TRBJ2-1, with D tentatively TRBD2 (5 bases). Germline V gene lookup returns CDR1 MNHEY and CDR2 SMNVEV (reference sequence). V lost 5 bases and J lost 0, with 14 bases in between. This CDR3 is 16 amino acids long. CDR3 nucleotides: TGTGCCAGCAGTCCGAGGAGGTTGAGCTCCTACAATGAGCAGTTCTTC. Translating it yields CASSPRRLSSYNEQFF.

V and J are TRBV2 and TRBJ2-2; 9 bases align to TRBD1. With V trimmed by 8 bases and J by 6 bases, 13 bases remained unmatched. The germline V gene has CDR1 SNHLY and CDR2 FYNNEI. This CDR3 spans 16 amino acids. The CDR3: CASFTPDRGSAGELFF. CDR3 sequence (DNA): TGTGCCAGCTTTACCCCGGACAGGGGTTCGGCCGGGGAGCTGTTTTTT.

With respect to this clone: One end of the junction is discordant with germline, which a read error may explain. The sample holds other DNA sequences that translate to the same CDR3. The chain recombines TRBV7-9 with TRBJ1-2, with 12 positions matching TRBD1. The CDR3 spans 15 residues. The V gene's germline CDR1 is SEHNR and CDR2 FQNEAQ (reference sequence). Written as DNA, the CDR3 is TGTGCCAGCAGCTTAGGTGGGACAGGGGGCAATGGCTACACTTTC. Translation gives CASSLGGTGGNGYTF.

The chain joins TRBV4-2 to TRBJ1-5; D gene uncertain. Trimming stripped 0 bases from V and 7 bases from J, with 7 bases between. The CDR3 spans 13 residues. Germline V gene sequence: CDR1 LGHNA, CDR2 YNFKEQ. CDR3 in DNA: TGTGCCAGCAGCCAAGATGTTGAGCAGCCCCAGCATTTT. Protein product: CASSQDVEQPQHF.

Written as DNA, the CDR3 is TGCGCCAGCAGCCAAGATCCCAGTTCGAACACTGAAGCTTTCTTT. This translates into CASSQDPSSNTEAFF. The chain couples TRBV4-3 to TRBJ1-1, with D uncertain. V dropped 0 bases and J dropped 1 base, with 9 bases sitting between them. The CDR3 loop spans 15 amino acids. Per the germline V gene, CDR1 is LGHNA and CDR2 is YSLEER.

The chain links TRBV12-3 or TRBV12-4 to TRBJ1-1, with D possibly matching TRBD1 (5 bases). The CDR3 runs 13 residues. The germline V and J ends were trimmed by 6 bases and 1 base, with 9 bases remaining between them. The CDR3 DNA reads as TGTGCCAGCAGGCCCCAGGGGAACACTGAAGCTTTCTTT. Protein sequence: CASRPQGNTEAFF.

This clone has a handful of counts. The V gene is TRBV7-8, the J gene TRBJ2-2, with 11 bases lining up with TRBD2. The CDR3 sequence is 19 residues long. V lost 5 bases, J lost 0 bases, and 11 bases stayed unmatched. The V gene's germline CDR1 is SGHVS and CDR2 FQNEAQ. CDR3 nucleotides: TGTGCCAGCAGCGTAAACCGACTAGCGGGAATAGCGAACACCGGGGAGCTGTTTTTT. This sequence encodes CASSVNRLAGIANTGELFF.

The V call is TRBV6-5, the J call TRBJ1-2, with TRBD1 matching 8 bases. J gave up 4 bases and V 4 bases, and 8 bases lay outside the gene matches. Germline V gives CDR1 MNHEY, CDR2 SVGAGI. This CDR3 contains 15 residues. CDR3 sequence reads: CASSSIAGGIYGYTF. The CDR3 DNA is TGTGCCAGCAGTTCAATTGCAGGGGGCATCTATGGCTACACCTTC.

This CDR3 is CASSTVRGTDTQYF. Written as DNA, the CDR3 is TGTGCCAGCAGTACAGTGAGGGGCACAGATACGCAGTATTTT. The gene calls are TRBV6-2 or TRBV6-3 and TRBJ2-3, with D possibly being TRBD2 (5 bases). Germline values: CDR1 MNHEY, CDR2 SVGEGT. This CDR3 spans 14 amino acids. The V end lost 5 bases, the J end lost 1 base, and 10 bases lay between the germline ends.

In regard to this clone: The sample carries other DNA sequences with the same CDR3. The DNA for the CDR3 is TGTGCCAGCAGTGAAGGAGGGAACTATGGCTACACCTTC. This encodes CASSEGGNYGYTF. The chain couples TRBV25-1 to TRBJ1-2; D unclear. V gave up 2 bases and J gave up 2 bases, with 6 bases separating them. Germline assignment: CDR1 MGHDK and CDR2 SYGVNS. This CDR3 has 13 residues.

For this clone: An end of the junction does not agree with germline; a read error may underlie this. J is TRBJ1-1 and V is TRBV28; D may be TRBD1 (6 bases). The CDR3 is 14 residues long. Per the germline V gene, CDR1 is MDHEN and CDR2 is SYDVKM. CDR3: CANSLPGTRIEAFF. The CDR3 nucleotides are TGTGCCAACAGTTTGCCCGGGACACGGATTGAAGCTTTCTTT.

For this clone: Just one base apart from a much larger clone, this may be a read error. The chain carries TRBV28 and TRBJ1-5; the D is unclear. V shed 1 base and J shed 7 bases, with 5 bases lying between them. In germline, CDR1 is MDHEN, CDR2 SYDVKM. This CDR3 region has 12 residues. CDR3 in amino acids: CASSLSGQPQHF. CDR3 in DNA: TGTGCCAGCAGTTTATCGGGGCAGCCCCAGCATTTT.

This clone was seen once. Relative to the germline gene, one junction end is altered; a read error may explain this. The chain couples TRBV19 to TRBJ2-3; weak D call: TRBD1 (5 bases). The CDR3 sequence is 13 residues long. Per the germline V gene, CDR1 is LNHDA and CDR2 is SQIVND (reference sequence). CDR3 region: CASSLGRTGTQYF. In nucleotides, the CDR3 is TGTGCCAGTAGCCTAGGTCGCACAGGTACGCAGTATTTT.

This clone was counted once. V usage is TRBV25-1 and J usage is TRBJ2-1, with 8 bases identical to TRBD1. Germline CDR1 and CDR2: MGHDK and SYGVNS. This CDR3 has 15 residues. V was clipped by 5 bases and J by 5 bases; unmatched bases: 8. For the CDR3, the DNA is TGTGCCAGCAGTACCGTAGGACAGGGTAACAATGAGCAGTTCTTC. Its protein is CASSTVGQGNNEQFF.

The CDR3 sequence: CASSLETGLYEQYF. The CDR3 DNA follows: TGTGCCAGCAGCCTCGAGACAGGGCTCTACGAGCAGTACTTC. V and J are TRBV11-2 and TRBJ2-7; 7 bases agree with TRBD1. There are 14 residues in the CDR3. J lost 3 bases, V lost 5 bases, and 7 bases had no gene match. Germline V gene lookup returns CDR1 SGHAT and CDR2 FQNNGV.

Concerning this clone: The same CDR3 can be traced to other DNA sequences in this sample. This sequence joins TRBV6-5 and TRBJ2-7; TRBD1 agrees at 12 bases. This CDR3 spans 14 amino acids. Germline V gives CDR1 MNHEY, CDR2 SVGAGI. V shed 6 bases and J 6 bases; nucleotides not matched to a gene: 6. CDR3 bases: TGTGCCAGCAGCTCCGGGACAGGGGGCGGCGAGCAGTACTTC. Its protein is CASSSGTGGGEQYF.

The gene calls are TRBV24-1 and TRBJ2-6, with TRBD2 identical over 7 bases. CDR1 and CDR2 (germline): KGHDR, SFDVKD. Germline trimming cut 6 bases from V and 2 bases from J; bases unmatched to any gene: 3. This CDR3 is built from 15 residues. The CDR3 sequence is CATSWGRAGANVLTF. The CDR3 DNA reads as TGTGCCACCAGTTGGGGGAGGGCTGGGGCCAACGTCCTGACTTTC.

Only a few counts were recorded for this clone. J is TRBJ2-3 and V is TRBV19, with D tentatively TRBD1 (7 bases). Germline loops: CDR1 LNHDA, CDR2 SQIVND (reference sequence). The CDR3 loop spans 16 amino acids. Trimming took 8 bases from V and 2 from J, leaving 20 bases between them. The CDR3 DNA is TGTGCCAGTTCGTCCCCGGGGGACAGAAACACAGATACGCAGTATTTT. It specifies CASSSPGDRNTDTQYF.

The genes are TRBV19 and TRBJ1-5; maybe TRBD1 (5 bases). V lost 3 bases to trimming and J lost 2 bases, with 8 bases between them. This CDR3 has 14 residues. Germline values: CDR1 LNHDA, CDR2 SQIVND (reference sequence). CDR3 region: CASSISRGNQPQHF. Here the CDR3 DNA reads TGTGCCAGTAGTATCTCCAGGGGCAATCAGCCCCAGCATTTT.

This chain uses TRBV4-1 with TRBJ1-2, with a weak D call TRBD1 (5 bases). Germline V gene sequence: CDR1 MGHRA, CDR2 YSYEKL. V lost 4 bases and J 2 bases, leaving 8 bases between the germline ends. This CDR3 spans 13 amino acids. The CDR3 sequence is CASSLQGNYGYTF. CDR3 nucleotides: TGCGCCAGCAGCCTTCAGGGAAACTATGGCTACACCTTC.

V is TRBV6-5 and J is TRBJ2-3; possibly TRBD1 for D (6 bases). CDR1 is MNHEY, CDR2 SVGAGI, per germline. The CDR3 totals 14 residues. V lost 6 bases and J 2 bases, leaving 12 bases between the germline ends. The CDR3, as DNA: TGTGCCAGCAGGGTGGGGGCCCTCACAGATACGCAGTATTTT. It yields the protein CASRVGALTDTQYF.

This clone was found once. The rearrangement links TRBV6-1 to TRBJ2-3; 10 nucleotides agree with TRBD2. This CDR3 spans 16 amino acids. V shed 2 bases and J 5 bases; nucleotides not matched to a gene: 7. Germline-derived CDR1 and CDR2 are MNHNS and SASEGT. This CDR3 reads CASSELERGGKDTQYF. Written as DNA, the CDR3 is TGTGCCAGCAGTGAATTGGAGCGGGGGGGCAAAGATACGCAGTATTTT.

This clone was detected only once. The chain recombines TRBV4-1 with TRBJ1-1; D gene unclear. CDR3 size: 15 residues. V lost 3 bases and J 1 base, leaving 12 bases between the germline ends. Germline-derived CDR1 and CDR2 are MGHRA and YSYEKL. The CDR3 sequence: CASSQNSEKNTEAFF. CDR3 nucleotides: TGCGCCAGCAGCCAGAACTCGGAGAAGAACACTGAAGCTTTCTTT.

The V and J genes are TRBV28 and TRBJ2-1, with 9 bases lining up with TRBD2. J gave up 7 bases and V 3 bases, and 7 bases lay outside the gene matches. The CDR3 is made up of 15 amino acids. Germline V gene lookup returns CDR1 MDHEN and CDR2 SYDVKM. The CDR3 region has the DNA TGTGCCAGCAGTTTCCGCGGGAGGGGTAGGAATGAGCAGTTCTTC. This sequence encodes CASSFRGRGRNEQFF.

The DNA for the CDR3 is TGTGCCAGCAGCCTGGGACTAGCTTTTAGCACAGATACGCAGTATTTT. Translated, it gives CASSLGLAFSTDTQYF. The chain combines TRBV5-4 with TRBJ2-3; 9 nucleotides align to TRBD2. The CDR3 is made up of 16 amino acids. V was clipped by 4 bases and J by 0 bases; unmatched bases: 6. Germline CDR1 is SGHNT and CDR2 is YYREEE (reference sequence).

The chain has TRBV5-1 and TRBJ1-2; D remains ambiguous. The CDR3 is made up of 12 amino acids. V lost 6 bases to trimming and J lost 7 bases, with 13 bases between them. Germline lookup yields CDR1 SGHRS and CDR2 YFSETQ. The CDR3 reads CASTSDAGGYTF. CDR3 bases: TGCGCCAGCACCTCCGATGCCGGTGGCTACACCTTC.